The 3 T cell receptor beta chains reported below all come from one sample, sequenced in a study of Ad26.COV2.S vaccination and SARS-CoV-2 variants. Treatment reported: 15 to 20 received Ad26.COV2.S at low or high dose, single or two shots; 5 received placebo; per-sample allocation not given. Sampling occurred on day 63 after the first vaccine or placebo injection. Sequenced by immunoSEQ multiplex PCR; TCRdb stores in-frame clones only, minus some. The repertoire has 380,000 or so clones, 70% to 90% of them found once; the top ten carry roughly 10%. The source material was peripheral blood, sampled in a trial of Ad26.COV2.S vaccine versus placebo. The source of these receptors is a person aged 18-60 years who received the Ad26.COV2.S COVID-19 vaccine or a placebo.

The chain joins TRBV19 to TRBJ2-1; maybe TRBD1 (6 bases). Germline CDR1 and CDR2: LNHDA and SQIVND (reference sequence). The CDR3 contains 16 residues. Trimming shortened V by 1 base and J by 3 bases, and 13 bases separated the two germline ends. The DNA of the CDR3 is TGTGCCAGTAGTATAGCAGGGGTCGCCAACTACAATGAGCAGTTCTTC. It translates to CASSIAGVANYNEQFF.

This chain connects TRBV18 to TRBJ1-2; the D gene is possibly TRBD1 (5 bases). Trimming removed 6 bases at V and 2 bases at J, with 16 bases between. The germline gives CDR1 KGHSH, CDR2 LQKENI. The CDR3 runs to 15 residues. This CDR3 is CASSGQGSYNYGYTF. DNA for the CDR3: TGTGCCAGCTCGGGTCAGGGTAGTTACAACTATGGCTACACCTTC.

The V gene is TRBV5-1, the J gene TRBJ2-7, with 7 bases identical to TRBD1. The trim removed 0 bases at V and 1 base at J, leaving 4 bases unmatched. Germline CDR1 SGHRS, CDR2 YFSETQ. The length of the CDR3 is 15 residues. The chain's CDR3 is CASSLGTGTSYEQYF. The DNA for the CDR3 is TGCGCCAGCAGCTTGGGGACAGGAACATCCTACGAGCAGTACTTC.